The rows below give T cell receptor beta chains drawn from one sample of a study of blood T cell repertoires in COVID-19. Sequencing was performed with immunoSEQ multiplex PCR; in TCRdb, only in-frame clones are kept and a portion is missing. The sample holds 160,000 or so clones; about 80% are singletons and the top ten take under 0.75%. The sample comprised peripheral blood. The receptors originated from a man between 60 and 75 years old with acute or convalescent COVID-19. CDR3s include the opening cysteine and the closing phenylalanine or tryptophan. D genes are given only for firm matches.

V gene	J gene	D gene	CDR3 protein
TRBV6-5	TRBJ1-3	NA	CASSTGSIGNTIYF
TRBV6-1	TRBJ1-6	NA	CASSEGQRPSLHF
TRBV3-1/TRBV3-2	TRBJ1-3	NA	CASSQDPGQSLGNTIYF
TRBV13	TRBJ2-5	TRBD1	CASSRLGQGKTQYF
TRBV19	TRBJ2-3	TRBD1	CASSTGTGSHTQYF
TRBV6-2/TRBV6-3	TRBJ1-1	NA	CASSYGRRGNTEAFF
TRBV3-1/TRBV3-2	TRBJ2-7	NA	CASSLGQGPYEQYF
TRBV29-1	TRBJ2-3	NA	CSVAGQITDTQYF
TRBV9	TRBJ1-3	TRBD1	CASSVGRGIAGNTIYF
TRBV6-4	TRBJ2-3	TRBD2	CASSDSGLADTQYF
TRBV6-5	TRBJ1-1	NA	CASSPNPTGSEAFF
TRBV6-2/TRBV6-3	TRBJ2-7	TRBD2	CASSYKRGSSYEQYF
TRBV7-2	TRBJ1-6	NA	CASSLAPAADSPLHF
TRBV13	TRBJ2-5	TRBD2	CASSPVGLAGVGETQYF
TRBV21-1	TRBJ1-2	NA	CASSKHITRLGQAPSRGYTF
TRBV6-6	TRBJ1-1	NA	CASSLDGGTEAFF
TRBV3-1/TRBV3-2	TRBJ2-3	TRBD2	CASGGAYTQYF
TRBV7-9	TRBJ1-4	NA	CASSLNEGYNEKLFF
TRBV6-5	TRBJ1-3	NA	CASSIGQTGNTIYF
TRBV9	TRBJ1-3	TRBD1	CASSPPGQGRNTIYF
TRBV9	TRBJ1-2	NA	CASSVGLFGYGYTF
TRBV5-6	TRBJ2-7	TRBD1	CASSLEGQDKYEQYF
TRBV27	TRBJ1-6	TRBD1	CASRITTGNNSPLHF
TRBV7-3	TRBJ1-2	TRBD1	CASSFTRTGRQDYGYTF
TRBV11-3	TRBJ2-1	NA	CASSLGGNHNEQFF
TRBV6-1	TRBJ2-6	NA	CASSEQGGRSGANVLTF